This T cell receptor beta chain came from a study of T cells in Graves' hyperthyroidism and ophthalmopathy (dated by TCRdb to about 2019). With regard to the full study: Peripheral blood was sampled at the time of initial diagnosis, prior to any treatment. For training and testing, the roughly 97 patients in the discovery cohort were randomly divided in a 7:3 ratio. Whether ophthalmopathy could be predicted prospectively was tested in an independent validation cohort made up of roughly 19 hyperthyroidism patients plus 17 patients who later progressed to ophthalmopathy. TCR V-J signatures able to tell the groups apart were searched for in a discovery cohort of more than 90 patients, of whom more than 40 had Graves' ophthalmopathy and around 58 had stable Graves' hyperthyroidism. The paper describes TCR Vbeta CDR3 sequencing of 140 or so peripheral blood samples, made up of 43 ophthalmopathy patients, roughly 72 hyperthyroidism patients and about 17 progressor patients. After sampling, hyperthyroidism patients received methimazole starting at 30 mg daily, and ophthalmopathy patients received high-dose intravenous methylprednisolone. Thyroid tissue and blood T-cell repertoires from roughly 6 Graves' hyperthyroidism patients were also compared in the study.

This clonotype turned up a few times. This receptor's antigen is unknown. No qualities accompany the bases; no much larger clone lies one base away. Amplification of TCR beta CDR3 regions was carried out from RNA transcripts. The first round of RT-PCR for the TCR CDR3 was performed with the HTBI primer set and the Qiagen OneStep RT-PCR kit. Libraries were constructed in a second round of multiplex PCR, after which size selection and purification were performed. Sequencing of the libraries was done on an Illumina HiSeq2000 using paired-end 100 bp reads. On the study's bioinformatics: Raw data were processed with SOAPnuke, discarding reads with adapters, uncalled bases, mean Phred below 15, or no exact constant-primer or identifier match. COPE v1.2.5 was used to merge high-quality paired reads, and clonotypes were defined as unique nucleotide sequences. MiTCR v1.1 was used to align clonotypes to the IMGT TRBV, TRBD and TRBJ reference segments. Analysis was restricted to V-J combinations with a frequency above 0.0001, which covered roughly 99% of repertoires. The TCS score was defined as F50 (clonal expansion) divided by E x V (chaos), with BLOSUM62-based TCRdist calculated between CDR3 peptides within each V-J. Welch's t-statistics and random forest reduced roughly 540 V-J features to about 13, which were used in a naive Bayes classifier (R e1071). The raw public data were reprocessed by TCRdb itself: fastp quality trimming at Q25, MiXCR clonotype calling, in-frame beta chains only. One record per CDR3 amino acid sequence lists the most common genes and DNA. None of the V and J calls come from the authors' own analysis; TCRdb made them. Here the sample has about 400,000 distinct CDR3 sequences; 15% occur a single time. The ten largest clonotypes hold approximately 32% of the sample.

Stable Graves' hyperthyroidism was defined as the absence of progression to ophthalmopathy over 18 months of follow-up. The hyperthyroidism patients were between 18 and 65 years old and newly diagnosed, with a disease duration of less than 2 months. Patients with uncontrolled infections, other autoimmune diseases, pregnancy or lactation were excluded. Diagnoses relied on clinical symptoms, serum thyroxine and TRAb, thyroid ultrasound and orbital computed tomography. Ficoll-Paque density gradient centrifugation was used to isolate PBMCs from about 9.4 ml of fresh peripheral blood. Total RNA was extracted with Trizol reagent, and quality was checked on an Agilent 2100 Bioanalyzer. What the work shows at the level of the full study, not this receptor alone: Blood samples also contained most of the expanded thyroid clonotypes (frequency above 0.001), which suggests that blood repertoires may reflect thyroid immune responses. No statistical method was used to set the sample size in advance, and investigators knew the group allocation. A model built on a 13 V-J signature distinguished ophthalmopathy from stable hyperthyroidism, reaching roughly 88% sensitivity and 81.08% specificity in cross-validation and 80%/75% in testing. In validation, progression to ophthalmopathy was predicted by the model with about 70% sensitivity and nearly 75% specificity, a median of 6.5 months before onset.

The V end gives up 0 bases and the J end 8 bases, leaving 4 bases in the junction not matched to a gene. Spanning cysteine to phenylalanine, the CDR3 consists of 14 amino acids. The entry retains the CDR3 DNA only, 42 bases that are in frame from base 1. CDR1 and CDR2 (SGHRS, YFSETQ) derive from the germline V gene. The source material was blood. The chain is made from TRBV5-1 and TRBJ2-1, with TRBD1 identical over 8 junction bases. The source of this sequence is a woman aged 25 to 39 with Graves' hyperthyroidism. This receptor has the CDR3 CASSLGQGPHEQFF. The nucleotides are TGCGCCAGCAGCTTGGGACAGGGGCCCCATGAGCAGTTCTTC.